This T cell receptor (beta chain) was sequenced in a study of cytomegalovirus exposure and HLA in healthy donors. Findings and caveats of the study: Later genetic work tied a missense DCLRE1C variant to beta-chain V and J trimming.

Germline assignment: CDR1 MDHEN and CDR2 SYDVKM. V was pared by 6 bases and J by 5 bases, with 16 bases between. The CDR3 loop spans 15 amino acids. A few counts support this clone. Its antigen is not identified. PCR involved 60 Vbeta and 13 Jbeta primers. Source study methods: Later, 65 million to 90 million unique TCR beta chains were counted in an analysis, and 10 million to 12 million of them were shared. The table came from immunoSEQ multiplex PCR; TCRdb's copy has only in-frame clones and leaves some out. The V and J calls and the clone size are those of that table, but D and trimming were determined from the DNA. Of fewer than 150,000 clones in the sample, roughly 80% were seen once.

The sample was PBMCs. This sequence was found in a woman in her forties in good health and CMV-seronegative. The V gene is TRBV28, the J gene TRBJ1-4; unclear D gene. In DNA form, the CDR3 reads TGTGCCAGCAGCCGTGACCCGGGTGGGAATGAAAAACTGTTTTTT. It translates to CASSRDPGGNEKLFF.